This entry concerns a single T cell receptor (beta chain). Its antigen is still unknown. The data stem from a study of T-cell memory formation after mild COVID-19. Notes on the study in general: The study detected some responding clones in pre-infection memory, suggesting cross-reactive memory joined. There was no confirmation that second-wave clones peaking on day 37 were SARS-CoV-2 specific. Largely, contracting CD4+ clones fell within CM and EM, and contracting CD8+ clones within EMRA.

The germline V gene has CDR1 SQVTM and CDR2 ANQGSEA. V was cut by 0 bases and J by 5 bases, with 11 bases left in between. This CDR3 region has 14 residues. 5'RACE with constant-segment primers built TCRalpha and TCRbeta cDNA libraries with UMIs. TCRdb analysed the 5' RACE reads with MiXCR anew, one entry per CDR3 protein. The sample gives about 150,000 distinct CDR3 sequences, 20% to 25% of which show up once; roughly a quarter is in the top ten. The V and J genes are TRBV29-1 and TRBJ2-1; TRBD2 is a possible D gene (6 bases). The sequenced sample consisted of PBMCs or a T cell subset sorted from them (not recorded which). This clonotype was obtained from an adult woman who had mild COVID-19 (a few samples of this study predate the infection). Cell type and time point are not known. The CDR3 is CSVEDRERNNEQFF. Written as DNA, the CDR3 is TGCAGCGTTGAAGATCGGGAGAGAAACAATGAGCAGTTCTTC.